The rows below give T cell receptor beta chains drawn from one sample of a study of T cells after posttransplantation cyclophosphamide. Using immunoSEQ multiplex PCR, the repertoire was profiled, and TCRdb retains in-frame clones only, with some absent. The sample contains more than 60,000 clones, 93% of which appear only once. The sequencing input was PBMCs. The receptors were gathered from a woman aged 25 to 39 in good health and a related stem cell transplant donor. The CDR3 runs from the conserved cysteine through the conserved F or W. The D gene is left open where the match is weak.

d_call j_call v_call cdr3_aa cdr3_nt
TRBD2 TRBJ2-1 TRBV18 CASSPGTSGGGEQFF TGTGCCAGCTCACCCGGTACTAGCGGGGGCGGTGAGCAGTTCTTC
- TRBJ1-1 TRBV9 CASSVEYSSEAFF TGTGCCAGCAGCGTAGAGTATTCCTCTGAAGCTTTCTTT
- TRBJ1-3 TRBV15 CATPEKNGVGNTIYF TGTGCCACCCCTGAGAAAAATGGGGTCGGAAACACCATATATTTT
TRBD2 TRBJ2-7 TRBV6-5 CASSRAGNEQYF TGTGCCAGCAGCCGAGCGGGGAACGAGCAGTACTTC
- TRBJ1-2 TRBV5-4 CASSLTQGRNGYTF TGTGCCAGCAGCTTGACACAGGGCCGGAATGGCTACACCTTC
TRBD1 TRBJ1-1 TRBV19 CASSTRQGANTEAFF TGTGCCAGTAGTACCAGACAGGGCGCGAACACTGAAGCTTTCTTT
- TRBJ2-1 TRBV7-2 CASSPRVSGPSYNEQFF TGTGCCAGCAGCCCACGGGTTTCGGGCCCCTCCTACAATGAGCAGTTCTTC
TRBD1 TRBJ1-5 TRBV7-2 CASSWGQNNQPQHF TGTGCCAGCAGCTGGGGACAGAACAATCAGCCCCAGCATTTT
- TRBJ2-1 TRBV4-3 CASSQEAGALSFF TGCGCCAGCAGCCAAGAAGCCGGGGCGTTATCTTTCTTC
- TRBJ1-4 TRBV2 CASSSNHPDLNEKLFF TGTGCCAGCAGCTCTAACCACCCGGACCTTAATGAAAAACTGTTTTTT
- TRBJ1-2 TRBV6-4 CASSDSVVGTGTYGYTF TGTGCCAGCAGTGACTCGGTGGTCGGGACGGGCACCTATGGCTACACCTTC
TRBD2 TRBJ2-2 TRBV7-3 CASRAGGPTGELFF TGTGCCAGCCGGGCGGGGGGGCCCACCGGGGAGCTGTTTTTT
TRBD1 TRBJ1-2 TRBV2 CASSPITGGGYGYTF TGTGCCAGCAGTCCTATTACAGGGGGCGGATATGGCTACACCTTC
- TRBJ2-1 TRBV11-3 CASSVAGVSSYNEQFF TGTGCCAGCAGCGTAGCAGGGGTTAGCTCCTACAATGAGCAGTTCTTC
TRBD1 TRBJ1-2 TRBV5-5 CASSLQQGVGYTF TGTGCCAGCAGCTTGCAACAGGGGGTTGGCTACACCTTC
- TRBJ2-7 TRBV10-1 CASSDSQENSYEQYF TGCGCCAGCAGTGATTCACAGGAAAACTCCTACGAGCAGTACTTC
- TRBJ2-5 TRBV5-6 CASQFQGQETQYF TGTGCCAGCCAGTTTCAGGGACAAGAGACCCAGTACTTC
- TRBJ2-5 TRBV28 CASSSPGRGETQYF TGTGCCAGCAGTTCTCCGGGTCGGGGAGAGACCCAGTACTTC
- TRBJ2-2 TRBV11-2 CASSLRRGRDTGELFF TGTGCCAGCAGCTTAAGAAGGGGTAGGGACACCGGGGAGCTGTTTTTT
- TRBJ2-5 TRBV14 CVSSQARMETQYF TGTGTCAGCAGCCAAGCAAGGATGGAGACCCAGTACTTC
TRBD1 TRBJ1-6 TRBV19 CASRPGTDNSPLHF TGTGCCTCGCGGCCCGGGACAGATAATTCACCCCTCCACTTT
TRBD1 TRBJ1-5 TRBV2 CASSAGQGQQPQHF TGTGCCAGCAGCGCCGGACAGGGCCAACAGCCCCAGCATTTT
- TRBJ1-1 TRBV27 CASSLGHSTEAFF TGTGCCAGCAGTCTGGGACATTCAACTGAAGCTTTCTTT